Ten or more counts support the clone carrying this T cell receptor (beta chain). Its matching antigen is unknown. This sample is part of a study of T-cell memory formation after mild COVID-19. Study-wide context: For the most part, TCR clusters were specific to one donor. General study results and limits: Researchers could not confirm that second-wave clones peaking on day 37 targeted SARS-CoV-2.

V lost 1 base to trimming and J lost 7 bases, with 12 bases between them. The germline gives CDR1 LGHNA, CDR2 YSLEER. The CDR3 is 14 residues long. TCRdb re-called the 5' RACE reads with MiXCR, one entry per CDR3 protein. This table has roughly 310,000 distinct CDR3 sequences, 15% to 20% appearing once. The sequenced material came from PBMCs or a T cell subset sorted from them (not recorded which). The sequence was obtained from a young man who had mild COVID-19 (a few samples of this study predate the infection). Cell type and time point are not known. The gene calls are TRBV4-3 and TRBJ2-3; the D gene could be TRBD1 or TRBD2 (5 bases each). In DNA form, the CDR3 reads TGCGCCAGCAGCCAAGTCCAGGGAGCTAATACGCAGTATTTT. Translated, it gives CASSQVQGANTQYF.